This paragraph covers one TCR beta chain sequence. Assay: immunoSEQ multiplex PCR; the TCRdb copy retains only in-frame clones and omits some. The table lists approximately 79,000 clones, 97% of them singletons, with 0.25% to 0.3% in the top ten. The data belong to a study of technical replicates of blood from several donors. This TCR was recovered from a human donor in good health. The source material was T cells isolated from PBMCs.

The DNA for the CDR3 is TGTGCCTGGAGACGCCAGGGAAATTGGGCCTACGAGCAGTACTTC. Its protein is CAWRRQGNWAYEQYF. The chain joins TRBV30 to TRBJ2-7; D is possibly TRBD1 (5 bases). The CDR3 loop spans 15 amino acids. Looked up from germline, CDR1 is GTSNPN and CDR2 is SVGIG (reference sequence). Trimming stripped 3 bases from V and 2 bases from J, with 17 bases between.